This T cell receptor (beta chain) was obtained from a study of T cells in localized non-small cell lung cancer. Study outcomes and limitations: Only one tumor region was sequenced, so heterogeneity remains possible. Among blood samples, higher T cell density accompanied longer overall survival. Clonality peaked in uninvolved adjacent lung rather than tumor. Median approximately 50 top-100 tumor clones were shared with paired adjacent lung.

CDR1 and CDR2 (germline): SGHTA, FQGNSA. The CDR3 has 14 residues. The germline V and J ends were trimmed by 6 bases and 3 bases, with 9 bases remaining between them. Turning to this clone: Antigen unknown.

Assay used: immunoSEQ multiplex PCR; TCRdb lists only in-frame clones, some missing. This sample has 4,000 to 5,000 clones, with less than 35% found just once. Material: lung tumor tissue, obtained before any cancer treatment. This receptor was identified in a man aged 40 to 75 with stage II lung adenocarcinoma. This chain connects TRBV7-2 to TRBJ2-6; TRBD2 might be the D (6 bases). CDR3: CASSTGVGANVLTF. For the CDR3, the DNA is TGTGCCAGCAGTACGGGGGTTGGGGCCAACGTCCTGACTTTC.